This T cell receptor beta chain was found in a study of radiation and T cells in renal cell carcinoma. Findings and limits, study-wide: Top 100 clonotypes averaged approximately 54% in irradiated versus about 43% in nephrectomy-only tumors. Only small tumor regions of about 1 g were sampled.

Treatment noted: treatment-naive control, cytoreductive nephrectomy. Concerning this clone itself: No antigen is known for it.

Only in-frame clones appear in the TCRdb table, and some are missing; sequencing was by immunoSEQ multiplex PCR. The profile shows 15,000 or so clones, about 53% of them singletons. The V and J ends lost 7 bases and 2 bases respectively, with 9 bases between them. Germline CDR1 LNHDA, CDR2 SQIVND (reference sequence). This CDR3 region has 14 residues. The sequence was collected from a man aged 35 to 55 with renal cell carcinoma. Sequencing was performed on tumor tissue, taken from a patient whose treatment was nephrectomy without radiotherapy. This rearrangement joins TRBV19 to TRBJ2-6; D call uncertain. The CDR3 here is CASTTGAGANVLTF. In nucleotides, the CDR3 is TGTGCCAGTACAACCGGCGCTGGGGCCAACGTCCTGACTTTC.